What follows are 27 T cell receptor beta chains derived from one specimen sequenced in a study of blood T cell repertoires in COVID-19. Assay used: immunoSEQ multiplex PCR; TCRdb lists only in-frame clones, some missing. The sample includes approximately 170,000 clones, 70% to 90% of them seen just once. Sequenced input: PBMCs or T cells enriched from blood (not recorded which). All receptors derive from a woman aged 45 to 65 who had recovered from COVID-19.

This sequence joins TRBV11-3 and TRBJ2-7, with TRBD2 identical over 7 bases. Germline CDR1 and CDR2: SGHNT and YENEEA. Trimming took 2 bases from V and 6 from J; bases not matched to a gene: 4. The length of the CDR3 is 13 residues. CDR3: CASSLSPGGEQYV. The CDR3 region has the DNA TGTGCCAGCAGCTTATCTCCGGGAGGCGAGCAGTACGTC.

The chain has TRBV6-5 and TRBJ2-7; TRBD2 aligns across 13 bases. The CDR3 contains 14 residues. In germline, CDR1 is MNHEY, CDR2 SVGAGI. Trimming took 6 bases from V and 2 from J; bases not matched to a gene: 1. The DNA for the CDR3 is TGTGCCAGCAGCACTAGCGGGAGGGCCTACGAGCAGTACGTC. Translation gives CASSTSGRAYEQYV.

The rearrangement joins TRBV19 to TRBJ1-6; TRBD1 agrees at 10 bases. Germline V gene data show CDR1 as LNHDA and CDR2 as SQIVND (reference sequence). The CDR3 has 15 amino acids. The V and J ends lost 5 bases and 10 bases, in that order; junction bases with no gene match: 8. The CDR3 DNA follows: TGTGCCAGTAGTCTCGGGACAGGGGATGGGTCACCCCTCCACTTT. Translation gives CASSLGTGDGSPLHF.

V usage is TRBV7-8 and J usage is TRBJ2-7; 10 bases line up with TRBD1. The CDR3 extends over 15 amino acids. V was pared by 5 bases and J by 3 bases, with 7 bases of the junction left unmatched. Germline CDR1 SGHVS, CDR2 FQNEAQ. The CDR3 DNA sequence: TGTGCCAGCAGCGCCGGGACAGGGGCGTTCTACGAGCAGTACGTC. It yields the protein CASSAGTGAFYEQYV.

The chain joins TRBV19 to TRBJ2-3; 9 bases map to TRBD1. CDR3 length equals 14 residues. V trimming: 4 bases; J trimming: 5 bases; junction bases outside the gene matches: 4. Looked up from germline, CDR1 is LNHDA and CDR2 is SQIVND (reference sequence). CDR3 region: CASSNRGQVDTQYF. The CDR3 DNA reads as TGTGCCAGTAGTAACAGGGGGCAGGTAGATACGCAGTATTTT.

The CDR3 DNA is TGTGCCAGCAGCTTAGCAGGAGATCAGCCCCAGCATTTT. Residues: CASSLAGDQPQHF. The chain is built from TRBV7-9 and TRBJ1-5, with D hard to call. Germline CDR1 reads SEHNR; CDR2 reads FQNEAQ (reference sequence). Trimming took 0 bases from V and 5 from J, leaving 5 bases between them. The CDR3 totals 13 residues.

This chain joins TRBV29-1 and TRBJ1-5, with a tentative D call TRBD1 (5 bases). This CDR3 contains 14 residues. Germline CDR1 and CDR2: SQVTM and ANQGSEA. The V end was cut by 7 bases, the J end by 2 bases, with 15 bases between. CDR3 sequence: CSALGAGRNQPQHF. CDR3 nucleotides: TGCAGCGCGCTTGGGGCAGGACGCAATCAGCCCCAGCATTTT.

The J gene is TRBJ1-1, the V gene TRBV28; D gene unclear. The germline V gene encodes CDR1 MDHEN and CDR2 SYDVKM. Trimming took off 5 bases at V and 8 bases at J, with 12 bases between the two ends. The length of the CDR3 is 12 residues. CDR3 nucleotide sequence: TGTGCCAGCAGTCCCAACAGAGTAGAAGCTTTCTTT. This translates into CASSPNRVEAFF. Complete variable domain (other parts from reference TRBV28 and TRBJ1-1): DVKVTQSSRYLVKRTGEKVFLECVQDMDHENMFWYRQDPGLGLRLIYFSYDVKMKEKGDIPEGYSVSREKKERFSLILESASTNQTSMYLCASSPNRVEAFFGQGTRLTVV.

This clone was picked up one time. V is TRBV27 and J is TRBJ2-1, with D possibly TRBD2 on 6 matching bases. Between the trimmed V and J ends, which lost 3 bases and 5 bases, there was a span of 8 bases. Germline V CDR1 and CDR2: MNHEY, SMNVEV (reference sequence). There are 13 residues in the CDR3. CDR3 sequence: CASSFRGNNEQFF. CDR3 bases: TGTGCCAGCAGTTTTCGGGGGAACAATGAGCAGTTCTTC.

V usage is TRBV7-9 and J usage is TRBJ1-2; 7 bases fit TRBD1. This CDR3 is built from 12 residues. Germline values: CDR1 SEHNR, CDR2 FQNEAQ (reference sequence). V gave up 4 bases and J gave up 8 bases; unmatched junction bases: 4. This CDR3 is CASSSYRGGYTF. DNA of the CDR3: TGTGCCAGCAGCTCCTACAGGGGAGGCTACACCTTC.

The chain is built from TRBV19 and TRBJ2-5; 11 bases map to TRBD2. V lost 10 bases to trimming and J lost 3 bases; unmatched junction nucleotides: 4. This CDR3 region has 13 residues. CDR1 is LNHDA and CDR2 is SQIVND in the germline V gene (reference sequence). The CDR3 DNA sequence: TGTGCCACCACTAGCGGGGGTAAAGAGACCCAGTACTTC. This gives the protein CATTSGGKETQYF. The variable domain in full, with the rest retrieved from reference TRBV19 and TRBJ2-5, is DGGITQSPKYLFRKEGQNVTLSCEQNLNHDAMYWYRQDPGQGLRLIYYSQIVNDFQKGDIAEGYSVSREKKESFPLTVTSAQKNPTAFYLCATTSGGKETQYFGPGTRLLVL.

CDR3 bases: TGTGCCAGCAGCTTTTCTTCTAACACTGAAGCTTTCTTT. Translating gives CASSFSSNTEAFF. The genes are TRBV7-8 and TRBJ1-1; D is unclear. CDR1 SGHVS and CDR2 FQNEAQ come from the germline V gene. The length of the CDR3 is 13 residues. V lost 3 bases and J lost 2, with 7 bases in between.

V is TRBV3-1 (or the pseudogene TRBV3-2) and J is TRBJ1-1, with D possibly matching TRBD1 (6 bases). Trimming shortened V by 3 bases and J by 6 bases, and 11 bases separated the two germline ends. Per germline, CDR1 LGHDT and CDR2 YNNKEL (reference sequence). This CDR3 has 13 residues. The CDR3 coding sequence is TGTGCCAGCAGCCAGGGGGCCATACCTGAAGCTTTCTTT. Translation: CASSQGAIPEAFF.

CDR3 in amino acids: CASAGSAPASTDTQYF. DNA of the CDR3: TGTGCCAGCGCGGGGAGCGCCCCCGCAAGCACAGATACGCAGTATTTT. V and J are TRBV6-4 and TRBJ2-3; a weak D match, TRBD2 (6 bases). This CDR3 comprises 16 residues. The germline V gene encodes CDR1 MRHNA and CDR2 SNTAGT. The V gene lost 8 bases and the J gene lost 0 bases, with 18 bases spanning the gap.

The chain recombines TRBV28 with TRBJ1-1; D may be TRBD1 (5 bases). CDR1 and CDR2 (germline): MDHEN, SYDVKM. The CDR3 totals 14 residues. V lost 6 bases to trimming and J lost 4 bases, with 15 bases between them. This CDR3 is CASSRRGRGTEAFF. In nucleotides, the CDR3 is TGTGCCAGCAGCCGCCGGGGGAGAGGCACTGAAGCTTTCTTT.

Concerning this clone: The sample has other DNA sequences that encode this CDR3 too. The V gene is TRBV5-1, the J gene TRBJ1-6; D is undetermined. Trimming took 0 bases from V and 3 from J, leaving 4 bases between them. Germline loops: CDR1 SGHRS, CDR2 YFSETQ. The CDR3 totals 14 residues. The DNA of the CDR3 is TGCGCCAGCAGCTTGGACGGCTATAATTCACCCCTCCACTTT. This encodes CASSLDGYNSPLHF.

DNA for the CDR3: TGCGCCAGCAGCTTGGCGGCAGATACGCAGTATTTT. The encoded protein is CASSLAADTQYF. J is TRBJ2-3 and V is TRBV5-1; D gene uncertain. The CDR3 has 12 amino acids. V was trimmed by 0 bases and J by 4 bases, leaving 3 bases between them. The germline CDR1 and CDR2 sequences are SGHRS and YFSETQ.

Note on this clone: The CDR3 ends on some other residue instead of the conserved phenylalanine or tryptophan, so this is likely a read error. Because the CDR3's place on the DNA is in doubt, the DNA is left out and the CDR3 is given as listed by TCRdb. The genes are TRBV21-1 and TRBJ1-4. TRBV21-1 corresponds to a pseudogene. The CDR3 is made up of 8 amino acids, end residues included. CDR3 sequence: CASSNAIR.

The CDR3 loop reads CASSAADSGRAYNEQFF. The CDR3 DNA follows: TGTGCCAGCAGTGCAGCCGATAGCGGGAGGGCCTACAATGAGCAGTTCTTC. V usage is TRBV25-1 and J usage is TRBJ2-1, with 11 bases matching TRBD2. Germline trimming cut 4 bases from V and 2 bases from J; bases unmatched to any gene: 7. The CDR3 runs to 17 residues. Germline V gives CDR1 MGHDK, CDR2 SYGVNS.

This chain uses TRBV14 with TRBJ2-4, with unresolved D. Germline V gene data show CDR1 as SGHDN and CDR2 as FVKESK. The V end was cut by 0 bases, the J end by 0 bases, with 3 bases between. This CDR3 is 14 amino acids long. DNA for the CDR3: TGTGCCAGCAGCCAAGACCTAGCCAAAAACATTCAGTACTTC. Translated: CASSQDLAKNIQYF.

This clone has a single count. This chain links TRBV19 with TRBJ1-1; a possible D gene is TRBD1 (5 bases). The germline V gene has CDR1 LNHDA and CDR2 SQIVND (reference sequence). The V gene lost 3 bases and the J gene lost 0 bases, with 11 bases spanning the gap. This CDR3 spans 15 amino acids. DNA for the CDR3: TGTGCCAGTAGTATTTACGGACACATGAACACTGAAGCTTTCTTT. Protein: CASSIYGHMNTEAFF. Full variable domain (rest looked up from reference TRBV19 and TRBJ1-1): DGGITQSPKYLFRKEGQNVTLSCEQNLNHDAMYWYRQDPGQGLRLIYYSQIVNDFQKGDIAEGYSVSREKKESFPLTVTSAQKNPTAFYLCASSIYGHMNTEAFFGQGTRLTVV.

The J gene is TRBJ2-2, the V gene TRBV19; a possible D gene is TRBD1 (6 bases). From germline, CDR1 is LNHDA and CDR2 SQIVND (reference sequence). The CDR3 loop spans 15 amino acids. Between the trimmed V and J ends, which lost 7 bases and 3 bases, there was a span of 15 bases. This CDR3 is CASTMGHYDTGELFF. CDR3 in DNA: TGTGCCAGTACCATGGGACACTACGACACCGGGGAGCTGTTTTTT.

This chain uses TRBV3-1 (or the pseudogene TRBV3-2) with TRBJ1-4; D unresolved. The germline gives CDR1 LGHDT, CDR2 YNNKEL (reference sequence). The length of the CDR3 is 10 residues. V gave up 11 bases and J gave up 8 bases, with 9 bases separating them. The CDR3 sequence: CASGVEKLFF. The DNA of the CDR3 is TGTGCCTCCGGTGTGGAAAAACTGTTTTTT.

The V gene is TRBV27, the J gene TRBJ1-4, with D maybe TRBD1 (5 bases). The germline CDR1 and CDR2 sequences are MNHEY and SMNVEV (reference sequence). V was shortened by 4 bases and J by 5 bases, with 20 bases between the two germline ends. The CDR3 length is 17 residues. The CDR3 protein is CASSSNLWGLDNEKLFF. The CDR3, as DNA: TGTGCCAGCAGTTCAAATTTATGGGGACTCGACAATGAAAAACTGTTTTTT. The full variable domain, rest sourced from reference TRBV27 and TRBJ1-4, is EAQVTQNPRYLITVTGKKLTVTCSQNMNHEYMSWYRQDPGLGLRQIYYSMNVEVTDKGDVPEGYKVSRKEKRNFPLILESPSPNQTSLYFCASSSNLWGLDNEKLFFGSGTQLSVL.

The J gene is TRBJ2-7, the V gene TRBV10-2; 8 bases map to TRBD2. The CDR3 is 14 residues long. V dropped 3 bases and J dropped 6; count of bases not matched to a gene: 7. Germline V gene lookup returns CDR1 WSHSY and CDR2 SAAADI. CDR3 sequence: CASSERTSFGEQYV. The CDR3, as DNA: TGCGCCAGCAGTGAACGGACTAGCTTCGGCGAGCAGTACGTC.

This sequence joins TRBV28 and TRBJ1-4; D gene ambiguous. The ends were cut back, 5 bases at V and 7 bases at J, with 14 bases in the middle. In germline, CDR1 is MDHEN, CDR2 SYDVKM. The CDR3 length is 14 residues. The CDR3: CASSLTGLSEKLFF. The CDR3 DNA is TGTGCCAGCAGTCTCACGGGTTTGAGTGAAAAACTGTTTTTT.

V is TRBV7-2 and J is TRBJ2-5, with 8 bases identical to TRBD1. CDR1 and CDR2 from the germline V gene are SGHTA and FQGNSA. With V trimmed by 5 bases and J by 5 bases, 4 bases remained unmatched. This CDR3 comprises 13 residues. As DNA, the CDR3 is TGTGCCAGCAGCCTCTGGACAGGGGAGACCCAGTACTTC. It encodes CASSLWTGETQYF.